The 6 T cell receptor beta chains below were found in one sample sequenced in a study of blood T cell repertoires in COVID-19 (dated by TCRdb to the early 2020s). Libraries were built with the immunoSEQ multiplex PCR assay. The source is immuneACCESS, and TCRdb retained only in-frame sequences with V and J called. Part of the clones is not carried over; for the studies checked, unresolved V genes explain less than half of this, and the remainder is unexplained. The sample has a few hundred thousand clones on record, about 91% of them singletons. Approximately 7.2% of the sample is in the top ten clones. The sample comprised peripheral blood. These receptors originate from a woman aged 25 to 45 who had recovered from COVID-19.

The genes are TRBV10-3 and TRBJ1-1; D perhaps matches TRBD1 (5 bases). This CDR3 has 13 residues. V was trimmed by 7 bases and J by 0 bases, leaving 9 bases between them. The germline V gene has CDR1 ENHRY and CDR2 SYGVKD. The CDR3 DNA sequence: TGTGCCATCAAAAGGGACTTGAACACTGAAGCTTTCTTT. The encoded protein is CAIKRDLNTEAFF.

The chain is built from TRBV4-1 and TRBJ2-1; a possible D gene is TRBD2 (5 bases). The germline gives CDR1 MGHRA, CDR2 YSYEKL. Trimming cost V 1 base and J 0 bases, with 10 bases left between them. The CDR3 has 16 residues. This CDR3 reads CASSQGRASSYNEQFF. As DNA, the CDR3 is TGCGCCAGCAGCCAAGGGCGGGCAAGCTCCTACAATGAGCAGTTCTTC.

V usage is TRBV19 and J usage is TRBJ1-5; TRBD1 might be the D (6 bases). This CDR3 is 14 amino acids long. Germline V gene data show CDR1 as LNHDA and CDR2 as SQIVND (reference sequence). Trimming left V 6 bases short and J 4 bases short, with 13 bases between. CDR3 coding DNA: TGTGCCAGTAGGATATGGGGGCGGAATCAGCCCCAGCATTTT. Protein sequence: CASRIWGRNQPQHF. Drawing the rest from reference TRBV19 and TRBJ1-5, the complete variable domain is DGGITQSPKYLFRKEGQNVTLSCEQNLNHDAMYWYRQDPGQGLRLIYYSQIVNDFQKGDIAEGYSVSREKKESFPLTVTSAQKNPTAFYLCASRIWGRNQPQHFGDGTRLSIL.

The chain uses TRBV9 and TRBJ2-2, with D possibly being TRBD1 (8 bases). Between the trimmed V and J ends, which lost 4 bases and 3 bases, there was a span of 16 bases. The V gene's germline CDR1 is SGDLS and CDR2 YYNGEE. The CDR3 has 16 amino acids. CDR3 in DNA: TGTGCCAGCAGCCCGCGGACAGGGAGGGACACCGGGGAGCTGTTTTTT. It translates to CASSPRTGRDTGELFF.

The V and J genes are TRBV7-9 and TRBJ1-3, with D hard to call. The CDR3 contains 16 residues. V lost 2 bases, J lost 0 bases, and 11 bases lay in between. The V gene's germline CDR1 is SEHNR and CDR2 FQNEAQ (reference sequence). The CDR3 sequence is CASSLSPSFSGNTIYF. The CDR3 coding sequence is TGTGCCAGCAGCTTATCCCCGTCGTTCTCTGGAAACACCATATATTTT.

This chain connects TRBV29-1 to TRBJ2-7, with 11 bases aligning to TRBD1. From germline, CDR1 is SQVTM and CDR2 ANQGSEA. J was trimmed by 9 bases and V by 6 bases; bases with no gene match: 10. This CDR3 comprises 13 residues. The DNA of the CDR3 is TGCAGCGTGCGGACAGGGGGCCTCCGCGGGCAGTACTTC. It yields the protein CSVRTGGLRGQYF.